This T cell receptor (beta chain) was found in a study of OX40 agonist ivuxolimab in advanced cancers. The CDR3 totals 17 residues. Some clones are missing from TCRdb's copy, which holds only in-frame ones; the method was immunoSEQ multiplex PCR. The sample lists tens of thousands of clones, about 83% occurring once. Overall study findings and caveats: The study did not work out the antigen specificity of the expanded peripheral T cells. Fewer expanded clones were found on average in CD4+ than in CD8+ T cells. Partial responders at 0.1-3.0 mg/kg had among the lowest clonal expansion.

Notes on this clone: The antigen is unknown.

The sequence was collected from an adult with an advanced solid tumor such as melanoma, head and neck, liver or kidney cancer. The chain combines TRBV21-1 with TRBJ1-5; the tabulated D call, TRBD1, remains unverified against the DNA. TRBV21-1 constitutes a pseudogene. The specimen comprised CD4+ or CD8+ T cells sorted from blood, sampled in a trial of the OX40 agonist ivuxolimab. CDR3 amino acids: CASSNWGTPVSNQPQHF. CDR3 bases: TGTGCCAGCAGCAATTGGGGGACACCCGTAAGCAATCAGCCCCAGCATTTT.